These 29 T cell receptor beta chains came from one sample sequenced in a study of T cells in women clearing cervical HPV infection. Clones were read by immunoSEQ multiplex PCR, and TCRdb kept only the in-frame ones, dropping some. Its table lists roughly 50,000 clones. The sample consisted of blood buffy coat. The receptor set was obtained from a woman aged 18-70 years with a cervical HPV16 infection that either progressed to CIN3+ or cleared (not recorded which).

Remarks on this clone: The read gets to within 3 residues of the CDR3 end, and the germline J gene fills in the rest. The V call is TRBV2, the J call TRBJ1-1; D not certain. Germline V lookup: CDR1 SNHLY, CDR2 FYNNEI. This CDR3 is 14 amino acids long. V lost 1 base and J lost 4, with 10 bases in between. The sequenced CDR3 bases are TGTGCCAGCAGTGAAGTCGGGGTGGGCACTGAA. This translates into CASSEVGVGTE. Given in full, the CDR3 is CASSEVGVGTEAFF.

On this clone: The read finishes 3 residues shy of the CDR3 end, and the germline J gene is used to complete it. The rearrangement joins TRBV13 to TRBJ2-7; no clear D gene. V was clipped by 5 bases and J by 3 bases, with 8 bases between them. Germline lookup yields CDR1 PRHDT and CDR2 FYEKMQ (reference sequence). There are 12 residues in the CDR3. The CDR3 protein is CASSQNSYEQYF. The CDR3 DNA, read in part, is TGTGCCAGCAGCCAAAACAGCTACGAG.

Concerning this clone: Sequencing ends 3 residues short of the CDR3 end; the germline J gene provides the rest. The V call is TRBV11-3, the J call TRBJ2-1; a weak D match, TRBD1 (5 bases). The V end lost 8 bases, the J end lost 7 bases, and 12 bases lay between the germline ends. CDR1 is SGHNT, CDR2 YENEEA, per germline. This CDR3 contains 12 residues. CDR3 in amino acids: CASEKGWNEQFF. Partial CDR3 DNA: TGTGCCAGCGAAAAGGGGTGGAATGAG.

Turning to this clone: The CDR3 end lies 3 residues beyond the end of the read and is filled in from the germline J gene. This chain connects TRBV7-3 to TRBJ2-1; no definite D call. Germline CDR1 and CDR2: SGHTA and FQGTGA. The CDR3 loop spans 13 amino acids. Trimming took off 3 bases at V and 0 bases at J, with 3 bases between the two ends. This CDR3 reads CASSFSSYNEQFF. The part of the CDR3 DNA that was read is TGTGCCAGCAGCTTCAGCTCCTACAATGAG. Combining the CDR3 with reference TRBV7-3 and TRBJ2-1 gives the whole variable domain GAGVSQTPSNKVTEKGKYVELRCDPISGHTALYWYRQSLGQGPEFLIYFQGTGAADDSGLPNDRFFAVRPEGSVSTLKIQRTERGDSAVYLCASSFSSYNEQFFGPGTRLTVL.

CDR3 residues: CASSSAGTGHETQYF. CDR3 bases read: TGTGCCAGCAGCTCCGCCGGGACAGGGCACGAGACG. V and J are TRBV5-6 and TRBJ2-3, with TRBD1 identical over 9 bases. From the germline J gene comes the end of the CDR3, since the read stops 3 residues before it. Germline-derived CDR1 and CDR2 are SGHDT and YYEEEE. There are 15 residues in the CDR3.

Worth noting for this clone: Coverage ceases 3 residues before the CDR3 finishes, and the germline J gene fills in the end. The chain carries TRBV7-3 and TRBJ2-5, with 8 positions matching TRBD1. Germline lookup yields CDR1 SGHTA and CDR2 FQGTGA. The CDR3 has 16 residues. This CDR3 reads CASSATGAGARDTQYF. Partial CDR3 DNA: TGTGCCAGCAGCGCGACAGGGGCTGGGGCGAGAGATACC.

With regard to this clone: The CDR3 end falls 3 residues outside the read, so it is completed with the germline J gene. The chain links TRBV5-1 to TRBJ2-7, with D maybe TRBD1 (7 bases). From germline, CDR1 is SGHRS and CDR2 YFSETQ. This CDR3 has 13 amino acids. Trimming pared 2 bases from V and 6 bases from J, leaving 12 bases between. CDR3 region: CASSLGRGAEQYF. The covered CDR3 bases are TGCGCCAGCAGCTTAGGCAGGGGGGCCGAG. The complete variable domain, with remaining parts taken from reference TRBV5-1 and TRBJ2-7, reads KAGVTQTPRYLIKTRGQQVTLSCSPISGHRSVSWYQQTPGQGLQFLFEYFSETQRNKGNFPGRFSGRQFSNSRSEMNVSTLELGDSALYLCASSLGRGAEQYFGPGTRLTVT.

On this clone: Sequencing ends 3 residues short of the CDR3 end; the germline J gene provides the rest. The chain recombines TRBV5-1 with TRBJ1-5, with D perhaps TRBD1 (6 bases). Trimming shortened V by 0 bases and J by 3 bases, and 13 bases separated the two germline ends. The CDR3 is 16 residues long. Germline V CDR1 and CDR2: SGHRS, YFSETQ. The CDR3 sequence is CASSLGAGAVNQPQHF. CDR3 DNA (partial): TGCGCCAGCAGCTTGGGGGCAGGGGCGGTCAATCAGCCC.

Note on this clone: Read coverage stops 3 residues before the CDR3 terminus; the germline J gene supplies the remainder. The chain employs TRBV19 and TRBJ1-2; D unclear. The CDR3 is made up of 14 amino acids. Germline CDR1 and CDR2: LNHDA and SQIVND (reference sequence). The CDR3: CASSIVEGLGTYTF. The DNA read from the CDR3 is TGTGCCAGTAGTATAGTAGAGGGTCTCGGTACC.

Concerning this clone: The read terminates 3 residues before the CDR3 end, so the remaining end is supplied by the germline J gene. The genes are TRBV19 and TRBJ1-5; TRBD1 agrees at 7 bases. CDR1 is LNHDA and CDR2 is SQIVND in the germline V gene (reference sequence). V shed 5 bases and J 4 bases; nucleotides not matched to a gene: 8. The CDR3 is made up of 15 amino acids. This chain's CDR3 is CASSPQTGVNQPQHF. Incomplete CDR3 DNA: TGTGCCAGTAGTCCCCAAACAGGGGTTAATCAGCCC.

To note about this clone: The read finishes 3 residues shy of the CDR3 end, and the germline J gene is used to complete it. V is TRBV7-3 and J is TRBJ2-3; 7 nucleotides align to TRBD1. Germline lookup yields CDR1 SGHTA and CDR2 FQGTGA. The CDR3 loop spans 14 amino acids. The ends lost 4 bases at V and 0 bases at J; junction bases unmatched: 1. CDR3 DNA (partial): TGTGCCAGCAGCTGGGGACAGAGCACAGATACG. Protein sequence: CASSWGQSTDT. The complete CDR3 sequence is CASSWGQSTDTQYF. The whole variable domain, filled in from reference TRBV7-3 and TRBJ2-3, reads GAGVSQTPSNKVTEKGKYVELRCDPISGHTALYWYRQSLGQGPEFLIYFQGTGAADDSGLPNDRFFAVRPEGSVSTLKIQRTERGDSAVYLCASSWGQSTDTQYFGPGTRLTVL.

The CDR3 region is CASSAYGVEKLFF. Partial CDR3 DNA: TGTGCCAGCTCAGCTTACGGGGTTGAAAAA. This chain joins TRBV18 and TRBJ1-4, with no clear D. The CDR3 extends 3 residues past the end of the read, so its final part is completed from the germline J gene. Trimming stripped 5 bases from V and 7 bases from J, with 11 bases between. CDR3 size: 13 residues. The germline CDR1 and CDR2 sequences are KGHSH and LQKENI.

On this clone itself: The CDR3 end lies 3 residues beyond the end of the read and is filled in from the germline J gene. The V and J genes are TRBV5-1 and TRBJ1-5; D is unresolved. V shed 0 bases and J shed 5 bases, with 9 bases lying between them. The CDR3 contains 14 residues. CDR1 SGHRS and CDR2 YFSETQ come from the germline V gene. The covered CDR3 bases are TGCGCCAGCAGCTTGGTCCCGGTCGATCAGCCC. Translation: CASSLVPVDQP. The full CDR3 sequence reads CASSLVPVDQPQHF.

Notes on this clone: The read halts 3 residues ahead of the CDR3 end, with the missing end drawn from the germline J gene. The V and J genes are TRBV6-2 or TRBV6-3 and TRBJ2-7; D may be TRBD2 (5 bases). Per the germline V gene, CDR1 is MNHEY and CDR2 is SVGEGT. V was trimmed by 2 bases and J by 6 bases, leaving 11 bases between them. The CDR3 is made up of 13 amino acids. The part of the CDR3 DNA that was read is TGTGCCAGCAGTTACGTTTCCCGGGGCGAG. Protein: CASSYVSRGE. In full, the CDR3 is CASSYVSRGEQYF.

A note on this clone: The DNA ends 3 residues before the CDR3 does, and the rest of the CDR3 is filled in from the germline J gene. The chain employs TRBV6-1 and TRBJ1-5; 8 positions agree with TRBD1. V lost 3 bases to trimming and J lost 2 bases; unmatched junction nucleotides: 3. This CDR3 has 15 amino acids. Germline V lookup: CDR1 MNHNS, CDR2 SASEGT. The covered CDR3 bases are TGTGCCAGCAGTGACGGACAGGGAGGCAATCAGCCC. This encodes CASSDGQGGNQP. The CDR3 in full is CASSDGQGGNQPQHF.

A note on this clone: The sequenced fragment ends 3 residues before the CDR3 boundary, so the rest is inferred from the germline J gene. This chain joins TRBV5-1 and TRBJ2-1; a possible D gene is TRBD2 (6 bases). V lost 3 bases and J 6 bases, leaving 13 bases between the germline ends. The CDR3 loop spans 14 amino acids. Germline-derived CDR1 and CDR2 are SGHRS and YFSETQ. This CDR3 is CASSSGGVGNEQFF. The covered CDR3 bases are TGCGCCAGCAGCTCTGGCGGGGTCGGCAATGAG.

Of note for this clone: The missing CDR3 end, 3 residues past where the read stops, is filled in from the germline J gene. Other DNA sequences of this sample code for an identical CDR3. The chain joins TRBV7-2 to TRBJ1-3; 10 bases line up with TRBD1. Germline CDR1 reads SGHTA; CDR2 reads FQGNSA. Germline trimming cut 1 base from V and 7 bases from J; bases unmatched to any gene: 1. This CDR3 is 14 amino acids long. Here the CDR3 reads CASSLGTGGNTIYF. The CDR3 DNA, read in part, is TGTGCCAGCAGCTTAGGGACAGGGGGGAACACC.

For this clone: The read comes to an end 3 residues before the CDR3 does, leaving the germline J gene to fill in the end. The chain combines TRBV19 with TRBJ2-5; unclear D gene. Per the germline V gene, CDR1 is LNHDA and CDR2 is SQIVND (reference sequence). V gave up 8 bases and J gave up 0 bases, with 13 bases separating them. The CDR3 runs to 14 residues. CDR3 DNA (partial): TGTGCCAGTCGGGTGACCCCGTACCAAGAGACC. Encoded protein: CASRVTPYQET. The complete CDR3 reads CASRVTPYQETQYF.

With respect to this clone: A read error may produce the germline difference seen at one junction end. The read comes to an end 3 residues before the CDR3 does, leaving the germline J gene to fill in the end. This chain connects TRBV4-2 to TRBJ2-7; 8 bases align to TRBD1. The CDR3 spans 15 residues. Germline V gene sequence: CDR1 LGHNA, CDR2 YNFKEQ. The CDR3 reads CASSQETGDNYEQYF. The sequenced CDR3 bases are TGCGCCAGCAGCCAAGAGACAGGGGATAACTACGAG.

About this clone: The sequenced fragment ends 3 residues before the CDR3 boundary, so the rest is inferred from the germline J gene. J is TRBJ1-2 and V is TRBV5-1, with a tentative D call TRBD1 (5 bases). CDR3 size: 12 residues. CDR1 and CDR2 from the germline V gene are SGHRS and YFSETQ. V shed 0 bases and J shed 6 bases, with 6 bases lying between them. Incomplete CDR3 DNA: TGCGCCAGCAGCTTGGCCAGGGATGGC. This gives the protein CASSLARDG. The complete CDR3 sequence is CASSLARDGYTF.

A remark on this clone: The CDR3 end falls 3 residues outside the read, so it is completed with the germline J gene. The chain has TRBV7-3 and TRBJ1-1, with D possibly TRBD1 on 6 matching bases. With 5 bases removed from V and 1 base from J, the gap between germline ends came to 11 bases. Germline values: CDR1 SGHTA, CDR2 FQGTGA. This CDR3 is 14 amino acids long. CDR3: CASSPGAQNTEAFF. The sequenced CDR3 bases are TGTGCCAGCAGCCCAGGGGCCCAGAACACTGAA.

Comments on this clone: The CDR3 end is not reached by the read, which stops 3 residues before it; the germline J gene fills it in. The V gene is TRBV19, the J gene TRBJ2-5; 10 bases fit TRBD2. This CDR3 contains 16 residues. V shed 5 bases, J shed 2 bases, and the junction held 8 bases outside the gene matches. CDR1 and CDR2 from the germline V gene are LNHDA and SQIVND (reference sequence). CDR3 sequence: CASSRPSGSGQETQYF. The CDR3 DNA, read in part, is TGTGCCAGTAGTCGGCCTAGCGGGAGTGGACAAGAGACC.

As for this clone: The CDR3 is cut off 3 residues early in the read; its end comes from the germline J gene. The genes are TRBV7-8 and TRBJ2-2, with 8 bases fitting TRBD1. The CDR3 is 17 residues long. V dropped 4 bases and J dropped 1; count of bases not matched to a gene: 8. Germline CDR1 reads SGHVS; CDR2 reads FQNEAQ. The CDR3 reads CASSSRWGTGNTGELFF. The DNA read from the CDR3 is TGTGCCAGCAGCTCTCGCTGGGGGACAGGGAACACCGGGGAG.

As to this clone: Germline and junction disagree at one end, which may indicate a read error. The sequenced part of the CDR3 DNA is TGTGCTAGCAGCCAGGACACACAAGAGACG. It is translated as CASSQDTQET. The whole CDR3 sequence is CASSQDTQETQYF. The chain links TRBV7-7 to TRBJ2-3, with D possibly matching TRBD1 (5 bases). Coverage ceases 3 residues before the CDR3 finishes, and the germline J gene fills in the end. Germline V gene lookup returns CDR1 SSHAT and CDR2 FNYEAQ (reference sequence). The CDR3 totals 13 residues.

As for this clone: The CDR3 goes on 3 residues after the read ends, and that part is filled in from the germline J gene. The V call is TRBV6-4, the J call TRBJ2-5; 11 positions match TRBD2. The trim removed 10 bases at V and 4 bases at J, leaving 11 bases unmatched. The length of the CDR3 is 15 residues. The germline CDR1 and CDR2 sequences are MRHNA and SNTAGT. The CDR3 DNA, read in part, is TGTGCCACCCCGAGACTAGCGGGATGCGGAGAGACC. This sequence encodes CATPRLAGCGET. The entire CDR3 is CATPRLAGCGETQYF.

A word on this clone: Coverage ceases 3 residues before the CDR3 finishes, and the germline J gene fills in the end. The chain recombines TRBV7-3 with TRBJ2-7; 8 nucleotides align to TRBD2. The J segment lost 2 bases and the V segment lost 1 base, leaving 4 bases of the junction unmatched. The CDR3 length is 15 residues. Germline V gene sequence: CDR1 SGHTA, CDR2 FQGTGA. Incomplete CDR3 DNA: TGTGCCAGCAGCTTAATGGGTAGCGGGGCCTACGAG. Translation gives CASSLMGSGAYE. The full-length CDR3 reads as CASSLMGSGAYEQYF.

Note on this clone: The read falls 3 residues short of the CDR3 end, and the missing part is taken from the germline J gene. The chain links TRBV7-9 to TRBJ1-1; TRBD1 matches 9 bases. V lost 3 bases, J lost 4 bases, and 3 bases stayed unmatched. The CDR3 has 14 residues. Germline V lookup: CDR1 SEHNR, CDR2 FQNEAQ (reference sequence). The sequenced part of the CDR3 DNA is TGTGCCAGCAGCTTCCGGGACAGGGTCACTGAA. Its translation: CASSFRDRVTE. The whole CDR3 is CASSFRDRVTEAFF.

The CDR3 bases that were read are TGTGCCTGGAGTGCGCTAGCGACGCGCCTTGAG. Its translation is CAWSALATRLE. The whole CDR3 sequence reads CAWSALATRLEQFF. The chain uses TRBV30 and TRBJ2-1, with D possibly being TRBD2 (6 bases). The CDR3 extends 3 residues past the end of the read, so its final part is completed from the germline J gene. The CDR3 has 14 amino acids. Germline CDR1 GTSNPN, CDR2 SVGIG (reference sequence). Trimming removed 1 base at V and 9 bases at J, with 16 bases between.

Notes on this clone: The CDR3 is cut off 3 residues early in the read; its end comes from the germline J gene. V gene TRBV7-9 combines with J gene TRBJ1-2; D is unresolved. The CDR3 loop spans 12 amino acids. In germline, CDR1 is SEHNR, CDR2 FQNEAQ (reference sequence). Between the trimmed V and J ends, which lost 3 bases and 6 bases, there was a span of 8 bases. CDR3 protein: CASSFNRNGYTF. CDR3 DNA (partial): TGTGCCAGCAGCTTTAACAGAAATGGC.